These 24 T cell receptor beta chains were sequenced from one sample in a study of CD8+CD57+ T cells in acquired aplastic anemia. In patients chosen for sequencing, flow cytometry had shown CD8+CD57+ cell expansion. Genomic DNA provided the template from which TCR beta VDJ and CDR3 profiles were obtained. TCRdb itself ran the reads through MiXCR, one entry per CDR3 protein. The sample lists some 120,000 distinct CDR3 sequences, approximately 61% seen once, with 25% to 30% in the top ten. The sequencing sample was made of sorted CD4+, CD8+, or CD8+CD57+ T cells (not recorded which) from PBMCs. The source of these receptors is a human donor with aplastic anemia.

This clonotype has more than one count but fewer than ten. The chain has TRBV27 and TRBJ2-5, with 10 bases matching TRBD1. Trimming cost V 7 bases and J 0 bases; bases outside gene matches: 5. This CDR3 comprises 15 residues. Germline V gene sequence: CDR1 MNHEY, CDR2 SMNVEV (reference sequence). The CDR3 loop reads CASMAGQGYQETQYF. The DNA of the CDR3 is TGTGCCAGCATGGCGGGACAGGGGTACCAAGAGACCCAGTACTTC.

The CDR3 protein is CSASGTVNTEAFF. As DNA, the CDR3 is TGCAGTGCTAGCGGGACAGTGAACACTGAAGCTTTCTTT. The chain uses TRBV20-1 and TRBJ1-1, with TRBD1 identical over 7 bases. The CDR3 extends over 13 amino acids. The J segment lost 0 bases and the V segment lost 3 bases, leaving 1 base of the junction unmatched. Germline V gene sequence: CDR1 DFQATT, CDR2 SNEGSKA (reference sequence).

CDR3 amino acids: CSARLQGGYEQYF. In DNA, the CDR3 is TGCAGTGCTAGGCTGCAGGGGGGCTACGAGCAGTACTTC. The V call is TRBV20-1, the J call TRBJ2-7; weak D call: TRBD1 (7 bases). This CDR3 has 13 amino acids. Germline values: CDR1 DFQATT, CDR2 SNEGSKA (reference sequence). V lost 3 bases and J lost 3, with 12 bases in between.

This clonotype has just a few counts. V gene TRBV7-9 combines with J gene TRBJ2-5; D ambiguous. Germline V gives CDR1 SEHNR, CDR2 FQNEAQ (reference sequence). This CDR3 comprises 14 residues. Deletions cut 1 base from V and 3 bases from J, with 9 bases between. CDR3 in amino acids: CASSLVSTKETQYF. The CDR3 DNA follows: TGTGCCAGCAGCTTAGTGTCAACGAAAGAGACCCAGTACTTC.

Relative to its sample, this clonotype is medium-sized. The genes are TRBV9 and TRBJ1-1; D gene unclear. This CDR3 contains 12 residues. Germline loops: CDR1 SGDLS, CDR2 YYNGEE. With 3 bases removed from V and 1 base from J, the gap between germline ends came to 4 bases. The CDR3 here is CASSGSNTEAFF. CDR3 DNA: TGTGCCAGCAGCGGATCGAACACTGAAGCTTTCTTT.

The chain uses TRBV15 and TRBJ1-1, with 10 bases lining up with TRBD1. The V gene's germline CDR1 is LNHNV and CDR2 YYDKDF (reference sequence). Trimming removed 8 bases from V and 4 bases from J; junction bases left unmatched: 19. This CDR3 is 18 amino acids long. The CDR3 region has the DNA TGTGCCACCGGATCCACGCGGACAGGGGGGCGCGGGAGCACTGAAGCTTTCTTT. Encoded protein: CATGSTRTGGRGSTEAFF.

This rearrangement joins TRBV19 to TRBJ2-7; 8 bases fit TRBD2. Trimming cost V 4 bases and J 2 bases; bases outside gene matches: 4. Germline V gives CDR1 LNHDA, CDR2 SQIVND (reference sequence). This CDR3 is 14 amino acids long. The CDR3 DNA is TGTGCCAGTAGTAAAGCGGGACTAGCCTACGAGCAGTACTTC. Translating it yields CASSKAGLAYEQYF.

The chain has TRBV11-3 and TRBJ2-7, with no clear D. The CDR3 covers 12 residues. CDR1 is SGHNT, CDR2 YENEEA, per germline. V dropped 1 base and J dropped 5 bases, with 6 bases sitting between them. The CDR3 DNA sequence: TGTGCCAGCAGCTTAGGAATGGACGAGCAGTACTTC. As protein: CASSLGMDEQYF.

The genes are TRBV15 and TRBJ2-7; 11 nucleotides align to TRBD1. The germline CDR1 and CDR2 sequences are LNHNV and YYDKDF (reference sequence). This CDR3 is 14 amino acids long. V was pared by 3 bases and J by 7 bases, with 5 bases of the junction left unmatched. The CDR3 is CATSRDRGRGEQYF. The DNA for the CDR3 is TGTGCCACCAGCAGGGACAGGGGGCGAGGGGAGCAGTACTTC.

This clonotype was detected only a few times. This sequence joins TRBV19 and TRBJ2-3; 11 positions match TRBD2. Germline lookup yields CDR1 LNHDA and CDR2 SQIVND (reference sequence). With V trimmed by 6 bases and J by 4 bases, 0 bases remained unmatched. This CDR3 is 13 amino acids long. The CDR3 spells CASRTSGADTQYF. The CDR3 DNA is TGTGCCAGTAGGACTAGCGGGGCAGATACGCAGTATTTT.

A remark on this clonotype: The final CDR3 position lacks the conserved phenylalanine or tryptophan, pointing to a likely read error. J is TRBJ2-7 and V is TRBV20-1, with 10 bases identical to TRBD1. CDR3 length: 14 residues. Germline assignment: CDR1 DFQATT and CDR2 SNEGSKA (reference sequence). V lost 3 bases to trimming and J lost 0 bases; unmatched junction nucleotides: 2. The CDR3: CSARTGGFSYEQYL. DNA for the CDR3: TGCAGTGCTAGGACAGGGGGCTTCTCCTACGAGCAGTACCTC.

The chain recombines TRBV19 with TRBJ1-1; a possible D gene is TRBD1 (6 bases). Germline V gene lookup returns CDR1 LNHDA and CDR2 SQIVND (reference sequence). This CDR3 is built from 13 residues. V gave up 5 bases and J gave up 5 bases, with 12 bases separating them. The CDR3 sequence is CASSLGAGTEAFF. CDR3 in DNA: TGTGCCAGTAGTCTGGGGGCAGGGACTGAAGCTTTCTTT.

The chain employs TRBV24-1 and TRBJ2-1, with D perhaps TRBD1 or TRBD2 (5 bases each). This CDR3 region has 15 residues. Germline loops: CDR1 KGHDR, CDR2 SFDVKD. Trimming removed 3 bases from V and 0 bases from J, with 8 bases in between. The CDR3 protein is CATSDGGHSYNEQFF. In nucleotides, the CDR3 is TGTGCCACCAGTGATGGAGGACACTCCTACAATGAGCAGTTCTTC.

This clonotype was recorded at least ten times. V usage is TRBV15 and J usage is TRBJ1-1, with 7 bases that match TRBD1. Germline trimming cut 1 base from V and 0 bases from J; bases unmatched to any gene: 2. This CDR3 region has 15 residues. In germline, CDR1 is LNHNV, CDR2 YYDKDF (reference sequence). The CDR3 loop is CATSRGQGLNTEAFF. In DNA, the CDR3 is TGTGCCACCAGCAGAGGACAGGGCTTGAACACTGAAGCTTTCTTT.

The count of this clonotype is one. This rearrangement joins TRBV5-1 to TRBJ1-4; no clear D gene. Per germline, CDR1 SGHRS and CDR2 YFSETQ. The CDR3 loop spans 16 amino acids. The V end was cut by 0 bases, the J end by 3 bases, with 12 bases between. The CDR3 reads CASSLGFTVANEKLFF. The CDR3 DNA follows: TGCGCCAGCAGCTTGGGTTTCACAGTCGCTAATGAAAAACTGTTTTTT.

This clonotype was counted once. V usage is TRBV24-1 and J usage is TRBJ2-7; 8 nucleotides align to TRBD2. The V gene end was trimmed by 7 bases and the J gene end by 0 bases; junction bases not matched to a gene: 1. This CDR3 comprises 13 residues. CDR1 and CDR2 (germline): KGHDR, SFDVKD. The CDR3: CATRGTSSYEQYF. CDR3 DNA: TGTGCCACCAGAGGGACTAGCTCCTACGAGCAGTACTTC.

Of note for this clonotype: One end of the junction is discordant with germline, which a read error may explain. The V gene is TRBV24-1, the J gene TRBJ2-5, with D perhaps TRBD1 (6 bases). The CDR3 extends over 11 amino acids. Germline V gene data show CDR1 as KGHDR and CDR2 as SFDVKD. The CDR3 sequence is CATSKGETQCF. Here the CDR3 DNA reads TGTGCCACCAGCAAGGGGGAGACCCAGTGCTTC.

This clonotype has more than one count but fewer than ten. The chain combines TRBV5-6 with TRBJ1-5; the match to TRBD1 covers 7 bases. The CDR3 covers 14 residues. CDR1 SGHDT and CDR2 YYEEEE come from the germline V gene. After removal of 4 bases from V and 5 bases from J, the junction contained 6 bases not matched to a gene. CDR3: CASSQFDRDQPQHF. The CDR3 DNA sequence: TGTGCCAGCAGCCAATTTGACAGGGATCAGCCCCAGCATTTT.

This clonotype was detected ten times or more. This chain connects TRBV5-5 to TRBJ2-3; 9 bases fit TRBD1. Germline V gene data show CDR1 as SGHKS and CDR2 as YYEKEE (reference sequence). Germline trimming cut 1 base from V and 5 bases from J; bases unmatched to any gene: 5. This CDR3 has 15 amino acids. The CDR3 region is CASSLLRDREDTQYF. In nucleotides, the CDR3 is TGTGCCAGCAGCTTGTTGCGGGACAGGGAAGATACGCAGTATTTT.

Only one count was recorded for this clonotype. The genes are TRBV9 and TRBJ1-5, with D hard to call. Trimming took 0 bases from V and 4 from J, leaving 11 bases between them. The length of the CDR3 is 15 residues. In germline, CDR1 is SGDLS, CDR2 YYNGEE. The CDR3 nucleotides are TGTGCCAGCAGCGTAGATTCCTTTGAGAATCAGCCCCAGCATTTT. It translates to CASSVDSFENQPQHF.

This chain uses TRBV19 with TRBJ2-1; TRBD1 matches 9 bases. There are 14 residues in the CDR3. V trimming: 7 bases; J trimming: 6 bases; junction bases outside the gene matches: 7. Germline values: CDR1 LNHDA, CDR2 SQIVND (reference sequence). In DNA, the CDR3 is TGTGCCAGTAAAACCAACAGGGGGCTCAATGAGCAGTTCTTC. Protein sequence: CASKTNRGLNEQFF.

As for this clonotype: This may be a read error, as it is one base from a much larger clone. The DNA is left out, because the CDR3 cannot be placed on it with certainty; the CDR3 is given as TCRdb lists it. The rearrangement links TRBV19 to TRBJ1-3; whether TRBD1, the table's D call, matches the DNA was not checked. The CDR3 adds up to 16 amino acids, both ends counted. Germline values: CDR1 LNHDA, CDR2 SQIVND (reference sequence). The CDR3 region is CASSPVEWGPGNTMYF.

The rearrangement uses TRBV7-6 and TRBJ2-7, with 12 bases fitting TRBD1. V lost 5 bases and J lost 6; bases outside the gene matches: 5. CDR3 length equals 14 residues. Germline CDR1 SGHVS, CDR2 FNYEAQ. The DNA for the CDR3 is TGTGCCAGCAGCGGGGACAGGGGGCGCGGCGAGCAGTACTTC. This codes for CASSGDRGRGEQYF.

The chain joins TRBV7-6 to TRBJ1-1; D not certain. V was clipped by 5 bases and J by 6 bases, with 13 bases between them. The CDR3 runs to 13 residues. Germline V gives CDR1 SGHVS, CDR2 FNYEAQ. The CDR3 region is CASSQVVKAEAFF. For the CDR3, the DNA is TGTGCCAGCAGCCAAGTTGTGAAAGCTGAAGCTTTCTTT.